This T cell receptor beta chain was recovered during a study of spatial heterogeneity in lung cancer. Study-level information: Within raw reads, each unique TCR and UMI combination appeared on average more than ten times. Study-level results: Tumor T-cell coverage was an estimated 7% or so for alpha and 13% to 15% for beta chains. Intratumoral expanded alpha and beta TCR counts were found to track tumor mutation counts.

Described time point: sample taken at primary tumor resection. Samples were obtained from some 70 donors, all untreated early-stage non-small cell lung cancer patients. Whole RNA obtained from tumor, nontumor lung or frozen PBMC underwent sequencing without sorting. Germline loops: CDR1 MDHEN, CDR2 SYDVKM. V gave up 4 bases and J gave up 2 bases, with 18 bases separating them. The CDR3 totals 17 residues. Many counts were recorded for this clonotype. What it binds is not known. MiXCR, run by TCRdb on the 5' RACE reads, gives a single entry per CDR3 protein. Of just under 1,500 distinct CDR3 sequences in the sample, 8.9% were seen once.

This chain connects TRBV28 to TRBJ1-5; no definite D call. Sample: lung tumor tissue, taken at surgery. This receptor was identified in a male donor with early-stage non-small cell lung cancer. CDR3 region: CASSSLSSGSGNQPQHF. DNA of the CDR3: TGTGCCAGCAGTTCTCTGAGCTCAGGCTCGGGCAATCAGCCCCAGCATTTT.